The 14 T cell receptor beta chains reported below all come from one sample, sequenced in a study of shared clonotypes between healthy human individuals. Here immunoSEQ multiplex PCR was the method, and the copy in TCRdb shows in-frame clones only, minus some. Among roughly 2.2 million clones listed, around 93% were seen once. Material for sequencing was naive CD4+ T cells from PBMCs. As to subset: CD45RA+ positively selected. Receptors were obtained from a man aged 18 to 29 in good health. Some clones in this sample may be carry-over from other donors' samples.

The chain is built from TRBV7-8 and TRBJ2-3; TRBD1 is a possible D gene (5 bases). Germline values: CDR1 SGHVS, CDR2 FQNEAQ. There are 16 residues in the CDR3. V was cut by 5 bases and J by 0 bases, with 15 bases left in between. The CDR3 is CASSLPIRASTDTQYF. The CDR3 bases are TGTGCCAGCAGCCTTCCTATCAGGGCGAGCACAGATACGCAGTATTTT.

The sample holds one count of this clone. The V gene is TRBV7-6, the J gene TRBJ2-2, with 9 bases aligning to TRBD2. Unmatched junction bases numbered 3, after V lost 2 bases and J lost 5 bases. CDR3 length: 15 residues. The V gene's germline CDR1 is SGHVS and CDR2 FNYEAQ. For the CDR3, the DNA is TGTGCCAGCAGCTTATCCCTAGCGGGGACCGGGGAGCTGTTTTTT. Translated: CASSLSLAGTGELFF.

The gene calls are TRBV7-9 and TRBJ1-4; D possibly corresponds to TRBD1 (5 bases). Germline CDR1 SEHNR, CDR2 FQNEAQ (reference sequence). The CDR3 is 17 amino acids. Trimming removed 4 bases from V and 2 bases from J, with 17 bases in between. Here the CDR3 reads CASSWGKGLSTNEKLFF. The CDR3 nucleotides read TGTGCCAGCAGCTGGGGCAAGGGTTTATCGACTAATGAAAAACTGTTTTTT.

This rearrangement joins TRBV4-2 to TRBJ2-5; D is perhaps TRBD2 (6 bases). The CDR3 totals 13 residues. Trimming cost V 6 bases and J 1 base, with 9 bases left between them. Per the germline V gene, CDR1 is LGHNA and CDR2 is YNFKEQ. The CDR3 loop reads CASRLGGQETQYF. CDR3 nucleotides: TGTGCCAGCAGACTCGGGGGCCAAGAGACCCAGTACTTC.

The V gene is TRBV14, the J gene TRBJ2-3; 8 bases line up with TRBD1. V shed 4 bases, J shed 3 bases, and the junction held 6 bases outside the gene matches. The CDR3 has 15 amino acids. Germline CDR1 and CDR2: SGHDN and FVKESK. CDR3 sequence (DNA): TGTGCCAGCAGCCCCGGACAGGGCTCAACAGATACGCAGTATTTT. Its translation: CASSPGQGSTDTQYF. The entire variable domain, with the rest obtained from reference TRBV14 and TRBJ2-3, is as follows: EAGVTQFPSHSVIEKGQTVTLRCDPISGHDNLYWYRRVMGKEIKFLLHFVKESKQDESGMPNNRFLAERTGGTYSTLKVQPAELEDSGVYFCASSPGQGSTDTQYFGPGTRLTVL.

The chain couples TRBV6-1 to TRBJ2-7; 7 bases line up with TRBD1. With V trimmed by 6 bases and J by 4 bases, 9 bases remained unmatched. CDR3 size: 14 residues. CDR1 is MNHNS, CDR2 SASEGT, per germline. Here the CDR3 reads CASRNRDSGYEQYF. The CDR3 DNA reads TGTGCCAGCAGGAATAGGGACAGCGGTTACGAGCAGTACTTC.

The chain carries TRBV5-5 and TRBJ2-4; D is tentatively TRBD1 or TRBD2 (5 bases each). V was cut by 0 bases and J by 7 bases, with 11 bases left in between. CDR1 is SGHKS, CDR2 YYEKEE, per germline (reference sequence). The CDR3 is made up of 14 amino acids. CDR3 amino acids: CASSLGGEPNIQYF. As DNA, the CDR3 is TGTGCCAGCAGCTTGGGAGGGGAACCGAACATTCAGTACTTC.

This sequence joins TRBV11-2 and TRBJ2-5; 7 positions agree with TRBD2. The CDR3 covers 13 residues. Trimming removed 8 bases from V and 7 bases from J; junction bases left unmatched: 10. CDR1 SGHAT and CDR2 FQNNGV come from the germline V gene. The CDR3 sequence is CASGDYTRRTQYF. The CDR3 DNA sequence: TGTGCCAGCGGGGACTACACGCGCAGGACCCAGTACTTC.

The chain employs TRBV28 and TRBJ2-7; D not certain. From germline, CDR1 is MDHEN and CDR2 SYDVKM. CDR3 length equals 13 residues. Trimming removed 3 bases from V and 4 bases from J, with 10 bases in between. The CDR3, as DNA: TGTGCCAGCAGTTTTAAGAATGTGTACGAGCAGTACTTC. Translated, it gives CASSFKNVYEQYF.

This clone was seen once. The rearrangement joins TRBV7-2 to TRBJ1-3; tentatively, D is TRBD1 (5 bases). Per germline, CDR1 SGHTA and CDR2 FQGNSA. V was cut by 5 bases and J by 5 bases, with 25 bases left in between. CDR3 length equals 18 residues. For the CDR3, the DNA is TGTGCCAGCAGCCCGTACCAACCCGGGACCCCGGCTAGAAACACCATATATTTT. Protein sequence: CASSPYQPGTPARNTIYF.

The rearrangement joins TRBV2 to TRBJ1-1; the D gene is possibly TRBD1 (6 bases). Deletions cut 0 bases from V and 1 base from J, with 12 bases between. The CDR3 is 16 residues long. The V gene's germline CDR1 is SNHLY and CDR2 FYNNEI. CDR3 protein: CASSEAPQGRNTEAFF. The CDR3 region has the DNA TGTGCCAGCAGTGAAGCGCCACAGGGAAGGAACACTGAAGCTTTCTTT.

The chain combines TRBV6-5 with TRBJ1-1, with 8 bases fitting TRBD1. V shed 4 bases, J shed 7 bases, and the junction held 11 bases outside the gene matches. The length of the CDR3 is 15 residues. Germline V gene sequence: CDR1 MNHEY, CDR2 SVGAGI. The CDR3 sequence is CASSSARQGQNEAFF. CDR3 coding DNA: TGTGCCAGCAGTTCCGCCAGACAGGGGCAAAATGAAGCTTTCTTT.

The chain is built from TRBV4-1 and TRBJ1-3; D is unresolved. Germline assignment: CDR1 MGHRA and CDR2 YSYEKL. The ends were cut back, 0 bases at V and 0 bases at J, with 9 bases in the middle. This CDR3 comprises 16 residues. The CDR3 nucleotides are TGCGCCAGCAGCCAAGATCAGTGGGGCTCTGGAAACACCATATATTTT. Encoded protein: CASSQDQWGSGNTIYF.

The chain joins TRBV5-1 to TRBJ2-2; tentatively, D is TRBD1 (6 bases). CDR3 size: 14 residues. V was trimmed by 5 bases and J by 5 bases, leaving 13 bases between them. Looked up from germline, CDR1 is SGHRS and CDR2 is YFSETQ. Written as DNA, the CDR3 is TGCGCCAGCAGATCGGACAGCTCAACCGGGGAGCTGTTTTTT. This encodes CASRSDSSTGELFF.